This T cell receptor beta chain is drawn from a study of STAT5B mutations in CD4+ large granular lymphocyte leukemia. Clones were read by immunoSEQ multiplex PCR, and TCRdb kept only the in-frame ones, dropping some. The table lists 48,000 or so clones, 70% of them singletons. Deletions cut 8 bases from V and 7 bases from J, with 17 bases between. The CDR3 is 13 residues long. The V gene's germline CDR1 is SNHLY and CDR2 FYNNEI. Study-level results: CD4-sorted patient repertoires seemed more clonal than healthy CD4+ repertoires.

Note on this clone: Its target is unknown.

This TCR was sampled from a human donor in good health. V and J are TRBV2 and TRBJ2-5; no reliable D call. The sequenced material came from CD4+ T cells from blood buffy coats. The CDR3 here is CASGPDGTGTQYF. DNA of the CDR3: TGTGCCAGCGGACCGGACGGCACGGGGACCCAGTACTTC.